Listed below are T cell receptor beta chains from one sample, sequenced in a study of T-cell reconstitution after alpha-beta-depleted transplantation in children. TCRdb itself ran the PCR reads through MiXCR, one entry per CDR3 protein. The sample lists more than 450,000 distinct CDR3 sequences; around 17% were seen once. Sequencing was performed on PBMCs from the stem cell graft donor, taken from the stem cell graft. Receptor source: a human donor who donated a stem cell graft to a child with acute lymphoblastic leukemia. Both conserved end residues are part of each CDR3. D genes are given only for firm matches. Size values are once, few and many counts, or a class for expanded clones, and some rows have none.

j_call v_call clone_size d_call cdr3_nt cdr3_aa
TRBJ2-7 TRBV7-2 - TRBD1 TGTGCCATCATAGACCCCGGGGACAGGATAACCTACGAGCAGTACTTC CAIIDPGDRITYEQYF
TRBJ2-3 TRBV12-3/TRBV12-4 - - TGTGCCAGCAGTTTTTGGTCAGGTAGAAGTGATACGCAGTATTTT CASSFWSGRSDTQYF
TRBJ1-1 TRBV29-1 - TRBD1 TGCAGCGTTGGATCCGGGACAGGGGTTTTTCGCACTGAAGCTTTCTTT CSVGSGTGVFRTEAFF
TRBJ2-7 TRBV5-1 - TRBD1 TGCGCCAGCAGATACCCGGGGACAGGGGCGGACGAGCAGTACTTC CASRYPGTGADEQYF
TRBJ2-7 TRBV5-5 few - TGTGCCAGCAGCCAAACTACAGGCGGTAAAGCTACCTACGAGCAGTACTTC CASSQTTGGKATYEQYF
TRBJ2-1 TRBV7-9 - - TGTGCCAGCAGCCCCGAGGTCTCCTACAATGAGCAGTTCTTC CASSPEVSYNEQFF
TRBJ2-4 TRBV12-3/TRBV12-4 - - TGTGCCATCAATTGGGCCAAAAACATTCAGTACTTC CAINWAKNIQYF
TRBJ1-3 TRBV6-2/TRBV6-3 few - TGTGCCAGCAGTCTCACCAGGGTGGCAAACACCATATATTTT CASSLTRVANTIYF
TRBJ2-1 TRBV5-1 many - TGCGCCAGCAGCTTGGGGCAGGCCTACAATGAGCAGTTCTTC CASSLGQAYNEQFF
TRBJ2-5 TRBV20-1 - TRBD2 TGCAGTGCTAGAGCCCCTGGGCGAACACTAGCGGGAGTCTGGGAGACCCAGTACTTC CSARAPGRTLAGVWETQYF
TRBJ1-6 TRBV4-1 few - TGCGCCAGCAGCCAAGGCACGGTGACTCCCCCCCTCCACTTT CASSQGTVTPPLHF
TRBJ2-7 TRBV3-1 - TRBD1 TGTGCCAGCAGCCATGAGGGGGCCCACCATCCCTACGAGCAGTACTTC CASSHEGAHHPYEQYF
TRBJ2-1 TRBV7-3 - TRBD2 TGTGCCAGCAGCCGCCTGAGAGCGGGAAACCCCAATGAGCAGTTCTTC CASSRLRAGNPNEQFF
TRBJ1-1 TRBV6-5 - TRBD1 TGTGCCAGCAGTTATCAGGGGGACGGGACTGAAGCTTTCTTT CASSYQGDGTEAFF
TRBJ2-2 TRBV19 few TRBD1 TGTGCCAGTAGTATAGTCGGGACAGAGATCTTCACCGGGGAGCTGTTTTTT CASSIVGTEIFTGELFF
TRBJ2-3 TRBV5-1 - TRBD2 TGCGCCGGCAGCCTGGCTACCGGACTAGCGGATACGCAGTATTTT CAGSLATGLADTQYF
TRBJ2-1 TRBV5-1 - TRBD2 TGCGCCAGCAGCTTGGAGGGAGGGTTCTCCTACAATGAGCAGTTCTTC CASSLEGGFSYNEQFF
TRBJ2-7 TRBV4-1 few - TGCGCCAGCAGCCGAGAGGTGGGAAGTATCGACGAGCAGTACTTC CASSREVGSIDEQYF
TRBJ1-1 TRBV4-2 - TRBD1 TGTGCCAGCAGCCTTACTGGGACAGGAGCTTTCTTT CASSLTGTGAFF
TRBJ2-7 TRBV4-2 few - TGTGCCAGCAGCGAAGGCCGGTTATACGAGCAGTACTTC CASSEGRLYEQYF
TRBJ2-5 TRBV6-2/TRBV6-3 few - TGTGCCAGCAGCCATTCAGCGGTTCAGGAGACCCAGTACTTC CASSHSAVQETQYF
TRBJ2-7 TRBV29-1 - - TGCAGCGTTGTCGGGGTCGGCTACGAGCAGTACTTC CSVVGVGYEQYF
TRBJ2-3 TRBV29-1 - - TGCAGCGTGTCCGCGGACAGCACAGATACGCAGTATTTT CSVSADSTDTQYF